The 23 T cell receptor beta chains below all came from one sample that was sequenced in a study of blood T cell repertoires in COVID-19. Profiling relied on immunoSEQ multiplex PCR, and the TCRdb table lists in-frame clones only, not all of them. Of roughly 290,000 clones in the sample, over 75% are singletons; the top ten hold approximately 7.8%. Material: peripheral blood. Receptors originate from a woman in her 50s who had recovered from COVID-19.

The chain joins TRBV10-3 to TRBJ2-3, with D maybe TRBD2 (6 bases). With 3 bases removed from V and 0 bases from J, the gap between germline ends came to 10 bases. The CDR3 length is 15 residues. The germline V gene has CDR1 ENHRY and CDR2 SYGVKD. The CDR3 sequence is CAISEPRGSTDTQYF. The CDR3 DNA reads as TGTGCCATCAGTGAACCACGGGGGAGCACAGATACGCAGTATTTT.

This chain links TRBV18 with TRBJ2-1; D call uncertain. V lost 3 bases and J lost 6, with 3 bases in between. The germline V gene has CDR1 KGHSH and CDR2 LQKENI. This CDR3 has 11 amino acids. The DNA for the CDR3 is TGTGCCAGCTCACCCAGCAATGAGCAGTTCTTC. Amino acids: CASSPSNEQFF.

V usage is TRBV5-1 and J usage is TRBJ2-7; 8 nucleotides agree with TRBD1. This CDR3 comprises 14 residues. After removal of 5 bases from V and 6 bases from J, the junction contained 10 bases not matched to a gene. Germline-derived CDR1 and CDR2 are SGHRS and YFSETQ. CDR3 loop: CASRPQGAGGEQYF. The DNA of the CDR3 is TGCGCCAGCAGGCCGCAGGGGGCTGGGGGCGAGCAGTACTTC.

The V and J genes are TRBV6-2 or TRBV6-3 and TRBJ1-4, with D unclear. CDR3 size: 11 residues. The V end lost 2 bases, the J end lost 7 bases, and 2 bases lay between the germline ends. The germline V gene has CDR1 MNHEY and CDR2 SVGEGT. The CDR3 bases are TGTGCCAGCAGTTACCTTGAAAAACTGTTTTTT. Protein product: CASSYLEKLFF.

The chain employs TRBV9 and TRBJ1-3; unclear D gene. Trimming removed 3 bases at V and 3 bases at J, with 22 bases between. CDR3 size: 18 residues. Germline loops: CDR1 SGDLS, CDR2 YYNGEE. Written as DNA, the CDR3 is TGTGCCAGCAGCGCTGGAAGAGCAACCCCCGGGGTTGGAAACACCATATATTTT. It encodes CASSAGRATPGVGNTIYF.

The V and J genes are TRBV18 and TRBJ2-2; 12 bases map to TRBD2. CDR3 size: 16 residues. With V trimmed by 4 bases and J by 3 bases, 3 bases remained unmatched. Germline lookup yields CDR1 KGHSH and CDR2 LQKENI. CDR3 in amino acids: CASSQRLAGDTGELFF. CDR3 DNA sequence: TGTGCCAGCTCACAACGACTAGCGGGGGACACCGGGGAGCTGTTTTTT.

The J gene is TRBJ2-1, the V gene TRBV7-2; TRBD2 aligns across 9 bases. Germline CDR1 reads SGHTA; CDR2 reads FQGNSA. Trimming took 0 bases from V and 4 from J; bases not matched to a gene: 7. The CDR3 is 17 amino acids. The CDR3 DNA reads as TGTGCCAGCAGCTTAGCCGCGACTAGCGGAGCTTACAATGAGCAGTTCTTC. Its translation: CASSLAATSGAYNEQFF.

The chain joins TRBV2 to TRBJ2-5, with D perhaps TRBD2 (5 bases). V was pared by 5 bases and J by 2 bases, with 12 bases between. This CDR3 has 14 residues. Germline assignment: CDR1 SNHLY and CDR2 FYNNEI. The CDR3 region has the DNA TGTGCCAGCAGTCGGACTGACATACAAGAGACCCAGTACTTC. It is translated as CASSRTDIQETQYF.

This clone was recorded once. The V call is TRBV6-1, the J call TRBJ2-2; 8 bases agree with TRBD2. Trimming removed 2 bases from V and 3 bases from J; junction bases left unmatched: 2. The CDR3 runs to 15 residues. Germline values: CDR1 MNHNS, CDR2 SASEGT. The CDR3 bases are TGTGCCAGCAGTGAACGGGGGGGCGACACCGGGGAGCTGTTTTTT. Translating gives CASSERGGDTGELFF.

The V gene is TRBV6-5, the J gene TRBJ2-7; D may be TRBD1 (6 bases). Germline V gives CDR1 MNHEY, CDR2 SVGAGI. The ends were cut back, 4 bases at V and 1 base at J, with 11 bases in the middle. The CDR3 runs to 14 residues. CDR3 protein: CASSFLQGSYEQYF. The CDR3 DNA reads TGTGCCAGCAGTTTCTTACAGGGTTCCTACGAGCAGTACTTC.

The chain links TRBV19 to TRBJ2-2; 9 positions match TRBD1. Germline-derived CDR1 and CDR2 are LNHDA and SQIVND (reference sequence). The CDR3 runs to 14 residues. Losses at the gene ends were 8 bases for V and 1 base for J; bases not matched to a gene: 2. DNA of the CDR3: TGTGCCAGTCTGGGACAGGGGAACACCGGGGAGCTGTTTTTT. Translating gives CASLGQGNTGELFF.

For the CDR3, the DNA is TGTGCCAGCAGTCGGCAGGGGGTCATGAACACTGAAGCTTTCTTT. Translating it yields CASSRQGVMNTEAFF. The V gene is TRBV25-1, the J gene TRBJ1-1; 7 bases are a match to TRBD1. Germline V gene data show CDR1 as MGHDK and CDR2 as SYGVNS. V lost 5 bases and J lost 0; bases outside the gene matches: 6. The CDR3 has 15 residues.

The genes are TRBV5-6 and TRBJ1-1, with D possibly being TRBD1 (5 bases). V lost 2 bases to trimming and J lost 0 bases, with 8 bases between them. Germline V lookup: CDR1 SGHDT, CDR2 YYEEEE. This CDR3 has 14 residues. CDR3 sequence: CASSLGHMNTEAFF. The CDR3 DNA is TGTGCCAGCAGCTTAGGACACATGAACACTGAAGCTTTCTTT.

This clone turned up a few times. This chain's CDR3 is CASSDGQVESTDTQYF. DNA for the CDR3: TGTGCCAGCAGTGATGGGCAGGTAGAAAGCACAGATACGCAGTATTTT. The rearrangement uses TRBV2 and TRBJ2-3, with no clear D. Germline V lookup: CDR1 SNHLY, CDR2 FYNNEI. Trimming removed 3 bases from V and 0 bases from J, with 13 bases in between. The CDR3 runs 16 residues.

This clone was observed a single time. The V and J genes are TRBV7-2 and TRBJ2-2; D is uncertain. CDR3 length equals 14 residues. The germline V gene encodes CDR1 SGHTA and CDR2 FQGNSA. V lost 4 bases to trimming and J lost 4 bases, with 10 bases between them. CDR3 in amino acids: CASSSGPSTGELFF. In DNA, the CDR3 is TGTGCCAGCAGCTCTGGGCCTTCCACCGGGGAGCTGTTTTTT.

This clone appeared many times. This chain joins TRBV9 and TRBJ2-5; 8 bases map to TRBD2. The trim removed 2 bases at V and 5 bases at J, leaving 8 bases unmatched. Germline CDR1 reads SGDLS; CDR2 reads YYNGEE. The CDR3 runs 15 residues. CDR3 in DNA: TGTGCCAGCAGCGTCGGCGGGGGGCCCGGGGAGACCCAGTACTTC. This encodes CASSVGGGPGETQYF.

The J gene is TRBJ2-2, the V gene TRBV18; 11 bases align to TRBD2. Germline CDR1 and CDR2: KGHSH and LQKENI. CDR3 length: 16 amino acids. V lost 1 base to trimming and J lost 4 bases; unmatched junction nucleotides: 2. The DNA of the CDR3 is TGTGCCAGCTCACCACTACTAGCGGGAGTCACCGGGGAGCTGTTTTTT. Translation gives CASSPLLAGVTGELFF.

V gene TRBV12-3 or TRBV12-4 combines with J gene TRBJ2-1; D not certain. The ends were cut back, 5 bases at V and 10 bases at J, with 9 bases in the middle. CDR3 length: 11 residues. CDR3 in amino acids: CASSPRVEQFF. The CDR3 bases are TGTGCCAGCAGTCCTAGAGTGGAGCAGTTCTTC.

The rearrangement links TRBV5-1 to TRBJ2-2; 7 positions agree with TRBD2. After removal of 3 bases from V and 1 base from J, the junction contained 6 bases not matched to a gene. Germline V gene sequence: CDR1 SGHRS, CDR2 YFSETQ. The CDR3 is 16 amino acids. CDR3 sequence reads: CASSSGGGGNTGELFF. Written as DNA, the CDR3 is TGCGCCAGCAGCTCCGGCGGGGGAGGGAACACCGGGGAGCTGTTTTTT.

This chain joins TRBV4-1 and TRBJ2-1, with TRBD2 matching over 8 bases. The CDR3 has 16 amino acids. Germline V lookup: CDR1 MGHRA, CDR2 YSYEKL. J was trimmed by 4 bases and V by 7 bases; bases with no gene match: 12. In nucleotides, the CDR3 is TGCGCCAGCACCCCAAGTCGCGGGGGGCCGTACAATGAGCAGTTCTTC. Amino acid sequence: CASTPSRGGPYNEQFF.

The rearrangement links TRBV7-9 to TRBJ2-5, with 13 bases matching TRBD2. J lost 5 bases, V lost 1 base, and 10 bases had no gene match. The CDR3 covers 18 residues. Germline CDR1 is SEHNR and CDR2 is FQNEAQ (reference sequence). The DNA for the CDR3 is TGTGCCAGCAGCTTAGGATTTGGACTAGCGGGAGTTTATGAGACCCAGTACTTC. As protein: CASSLGFGLAGVYETQYF.

The chain uses TRBV5-4 and TRBJ1-6; D perhaps matches TRBD1 (5 bases). This CDR3 is 15 amino acids long. Trimming took 2 bases from V and 7 from J, leaving 13 bases between them. Germline V lookup: CDR1 SGHNT, CDR2 YYREEE (reference sequence). The CDR3 loop is CASSFTDKGNSPLHF. The CDR3 bases are TGTGCCAGCAGCTTTACGGACAAGGGCAATTCACCCCTCCACTTT. Combining the CDR3 with reference TRBV5-4 and TRBJ1-6 gives the whole variable domain ETGVTQSPTHLIKTRGQQVTLRCSSQSGHNTVSWYQQALGQGPQFIFQYYREEENGRGNFPPRFSGLQFPNYSSELNVNALELDDSALYLCASSFTDKGNSPLHFGNGTRLTVT.

The chain couples TRBV30 to TRBJ1-1; D is ambiguous. V lost 2 bases and J lost 2, with 21 bases in between. The germline V gene encodes CDR1 GTSNPN and CDR2 SVGIG (reference sequence). CDR3 length: 17 amino acids. CDR3 coding DNA: TGTGCCTGGAGTTTTAATTTGGGGAGGCAAACTAACACTGAAGCTTTCTTT. It is translated as CAWSFNLGRQTNTEAFF.